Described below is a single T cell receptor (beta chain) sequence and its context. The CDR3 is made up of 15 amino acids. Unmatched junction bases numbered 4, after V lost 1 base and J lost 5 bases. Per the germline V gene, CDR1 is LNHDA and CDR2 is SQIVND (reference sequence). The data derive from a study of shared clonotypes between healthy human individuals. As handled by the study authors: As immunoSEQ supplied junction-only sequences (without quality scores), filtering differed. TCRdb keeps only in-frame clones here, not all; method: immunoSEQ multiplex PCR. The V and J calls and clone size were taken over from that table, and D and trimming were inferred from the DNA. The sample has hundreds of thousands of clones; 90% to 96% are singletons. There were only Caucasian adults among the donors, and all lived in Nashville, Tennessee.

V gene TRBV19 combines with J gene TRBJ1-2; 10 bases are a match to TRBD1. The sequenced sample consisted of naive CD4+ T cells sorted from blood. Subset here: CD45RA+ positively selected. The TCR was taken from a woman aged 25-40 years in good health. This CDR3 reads CASSIVGTGEYGYTF. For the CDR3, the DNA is TGTGCCAGTAGTATAGTCGGGACAGGGGAGTATGGCTACACCTTC. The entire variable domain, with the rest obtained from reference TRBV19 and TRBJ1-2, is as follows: DGGITQSPKYLFRKEGQNVTLSCEQNLNHDAMYWYRQDPGQGLRLIYYSQIVNDFQKGDIAEGYSVSREKKESFPLTVTSAQKNPTAFYLCASSIVGTGEYGYTFGSGTRLTVV.